Below, one T cell receptor (beta chain) is given with its context. This sample was included in a study of patients and donors after allogeneic stem cell transplantation. Using its own MiXCR run on the RT-PCR reads, TCRdb lists one record per CDR3 protein. In the table there are approximately 220,000 distinct CDR3 sequences, around two fifths of which are singletons. The germline V gene encodes CDR1 ENHRY and CDR2 SYGVKD. J gave up 2 bases and V 8 bases, and 4 bases lay outside the gene matches. This CDR3 has 14 amino acids. The receptor was isolated from a human donor who was either an allogeneic HSCT recipient or a stem cell or donor lymphocyte infusion donor (not recorded which). It is not recorded whose cells these are; they may come from a transplant donor. V gene TRBV10-3 combines with J gene TRBJ2-5; TRBD2 aligns across 11 bases. Input material: blood, either unsorted or a sorted T cell fraction (not recorded which). The CDR3 nucleotides are TGTGCCATCGGAACTAGCGGGGGTCAAGAGACCCAGTACTTC. Translating gives CAIGTSGGQETQYF.